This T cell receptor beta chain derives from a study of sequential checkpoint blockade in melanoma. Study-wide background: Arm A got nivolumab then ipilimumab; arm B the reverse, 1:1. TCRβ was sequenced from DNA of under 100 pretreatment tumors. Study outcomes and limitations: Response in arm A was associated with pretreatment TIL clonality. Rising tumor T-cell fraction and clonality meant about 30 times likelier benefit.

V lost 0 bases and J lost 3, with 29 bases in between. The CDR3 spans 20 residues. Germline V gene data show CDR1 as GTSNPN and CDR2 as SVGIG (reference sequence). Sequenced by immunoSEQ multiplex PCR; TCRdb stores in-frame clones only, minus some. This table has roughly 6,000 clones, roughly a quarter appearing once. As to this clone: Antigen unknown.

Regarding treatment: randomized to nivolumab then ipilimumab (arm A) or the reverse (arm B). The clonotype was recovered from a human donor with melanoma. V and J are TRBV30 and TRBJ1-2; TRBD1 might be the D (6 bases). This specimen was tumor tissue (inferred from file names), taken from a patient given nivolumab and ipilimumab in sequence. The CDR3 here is CAWSVRYLPYRDKRDYGYTF. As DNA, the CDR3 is TGTGCCTGGAGTGTTCGGTATTTGCCTTACCGGGACAAACGGGACTATGGCTACACCTTC.